This T cell receptor beta chain is drawn from a study of human T cells and chemical hapten exposure. One entry per CDR3 protein, called by TCRdb with MiXCR from the RACE reads. The table has approximately 370,000 distinct CDR3 sequences, 4.5% to 5.5% seen once. Indicated time point: pre-sensitization, week 0. Treatment denoted: therapeutic diphenylcyclopropenone sensitization with weekly scalp DPC. This CDR3 region has 15 residues. In germline, CDR1 is ENHRY, CDR2 SYGVKD. Trimming cost V 4 bases and J 7 bases, with 19 bases left between them. This TCR derives from a woman in her late teens or twenties with alopecia areata. Some clones in this sample may be carry-over from other donors' samples. V and J are TRBV10-3 and TRBJ1-2; no definite D call. This material consisted of whole blood, taken in connection with sensitization to the hapten diphenylcyclopropenone (DPC). CDR3 sequence reads: CAISGLVGGSVGYTF. In DNA, the CDR3 is TGTGCCATCAGTGGGCTAGTAGGAGGGAGTGTTGGCTACACCTTC.